These 8 T cell receptor beta chains share one sample of origin, sequenced in a study of identifying expanded T cells in peripheral blood. The protocol was immunoSEQ multiplex PCR, while the TCRdb copy is restricted to in-frame clones and leaves out a portion. The data show 85,000 to 100,000 clones, around 89% seen once. The specimen was blood. Receptor source: a person aged 18 to 75 in good health.

The chain combines TRBV27 with TRBJ2-6, with D perhaps TRBD2 (5 bases). Trimming pared 3 bases from V and 0 bases from J, leaving 9 bases between. CDR1 MNHEY and CDR2 SMNVEV come from the germline V gene (reference sequence). This CDR3 contains 16 residues. The CDR3 coding sequence is TGTGCCAGCAGTTTTGTGGGGAGCTCTGGGGCCAACGTCCTGACTTTC. Amino acids: CASSFVGSSGANVLTF.

The chain combines TRBV5-5 with TRBJ1-5; the match to TRBD1 covers 7 bases. Germline lookup yields CDR1 SGHKS and CDR2 YYEKEE (reference sequence). The CDR3 is 15 residues long. The V segment lost 5 bases and the J segment 0 bases; nucleotides outside the gene matches: 5. The CDR3 nucleotides are TGTGCCAGCAGAGACAGGGCGAATAGCAATCAGCCCCAGCATTTT. Residues: CASRDRANSNQPQHF.

J is TRBJ1-1 and V is TRBV29-1, with TRBD1 identical over 8 bases. The V gene's germline CDR1 is SQVTM and CDR2 ANQGSEA. The CDR3 extends over 14 amino acids. V dropped 2 bases and J dropped 5; count of bases not matched to a gene: 7. CDR3 loop: CSVEPGQARTEAFF. The CDR3 DNA sequence: TGCAGCGTTGAACCGGGACAGGCTAGGACTGAAGCTTTCTTT. Full variable domain (missing parts from reference TRBV29-1 and TRBJ1-1): SAVISQKPSRDICQRGTSLTIQCQVDSQVTMMFWYRQQPGQSLTLIATANQGSEATYESGFVIDKFPISRPNLTFSTLTVSNMSPEDSSIYLCSVEPGQARTEAFFGQGTRLTVV.

V gene TRBV10-3 combines with J gene TRBJ2-7; D gene unclear. CDR3 size: 11 residues. The V gene lost 6 bases and the J gene lost 5 bases, with 8 bases spanning the gap. The germline V gene has CDR1 ENHRY and CDR2 SYGVKD. Here the CDR3 DNA reads TGTGCCATCAGCGAGAATGACGAGCAGTACTTC. This encodes CAISENDEQYF.

The chain is built from TRBV29-1 and TRBJ1-1; no clear D. V dropped 6 bases and J dropped 4 bases, with 9 bases sitting between them. The length of the CDR3 is 11 residues. Germline loops: CDR1 SQVTM, CDR2 ANQGSEA. The CDR3 loop reads CSVAEVTEAFF. CDR3 bases: TGCAGCGTGGCAGAGGTCACTGAAGCTTTCTTT.

The chain carries TRBV4-2 and TRBJ2-3; D might be TRBD1 (5 bases). CDR3 length: 16 residues. Germline CDR1 reads LGHNA; CDR2 reads YNFKEQ. The V and J ends lost 0 bases and 4 bases respectively, with 14 bases between them. CDR3 coding DNA: TGTGCCAGCAGCCAAGATGGCGGCTGGGGCGCAGATACGCAGTATTTT. It translates to CASSQDGGWGADTQYF.

The chain has TRBV7-2 and TRBJ1-4; D ambiguous. The CDR3 spans 15 residues. Germline V gene lookup returns CDR1 SGHTA and CDR2 FQGNSA. Trimming stripped 0 bases from V and 5 bases from J, with 10 bases between. CDR3 in amino acids: CASSLAAGRNEKLFF. The CDR3 DNA reads TGTGCCAGCAGCTTAGCTGCCGGACGGAATGAAAAACTGTTTTTT.

The chain uses TRBV28 and TRBJ1-3; 9 bases line up with TRBD1. Germline V CDR1 and CDR2: MDHEN, SYDVKM. The CDR3 totals 14 residues. After removal of 4 bases from V and 4 bases from J, the junction contained 2 bases not matched to a gene. DNA of the CDR3: TGTGCCAGCAGTTCCGGGACAGGGGGAAACACCATATATTTT. Translated, it gives CASSSGTGGNTIYF. The full variable domain, rest sourced from reference TRBV28 and TRBJ1-3, is DVKVTQSSRYLVKRTGEKVFLECVQDMDHENMFWYRQDPGLGLRLIYFSYDVKMKEKGDIPEGYSVSREKKERFSLILESASTNQTSMYLCASSSGTGGNTIYFGEGSWLTVV.